Sequencing of this TCR beta chain was carried out in a study of immune heterogeneity within non-small cell lung tumors (dated by TCRdb to about 2018). The study in broad terms: By histology, the tumors included nine to eleven non-squamous carcinomas, several squamous cell carcinomas and 1 tumor not otherwise specified. TCR repertoire analysis included under 60 tumor loci from around 16 patients, whereas transcriptome data included only 45 or so loci from roughly twelve patients. Whole-exome sequencing, RNA-seq and TCR beta repertoire sequencing were combined for multiple spatially distinct regions from each NSCLC tumor so that intratumoral immune heterogeneity could be examined. Neoantigen binding to each patient's HLA alleles was predicted with netMHCpan-3.0 for mutant peptides of 8 to 11 amino acids. Broad study findings and their caveats: Local T-cell repertoire clonality showed a statistically significant but moderate positive correlation with local tumor mutational burden (R about 0.33). Identical dominant CDR3B clonotypes recurred across loci within a patient, yet different tumor locations also harbored unique high-frequency clones. For the most part, high-frequency TCR beta clonotypes differed from one individual patient to another.

The TCR beta CDR3 region was amplified with a multiplex PCR system whose first round ran for about 9 cycles using 32 V-gene forward primers and 13 J-gene reverse primers. A QIAGEN Multiplex PCR Kit was used for first-round PCR, and the primer sequences were filed in Chinese patent CN105087789A. In a second PCR round, Illumina universal primers were added with the Phusion High-Fidelity PCR Kit. The TCR libraries underwent paired-end sequencing with a read length of 151 bp on the Illumina HiSeq X Ten platform. The study's processing was this. Reads without multiplex PCR primers were removed using Cutadapt, read pairs were merged using PEAR, and CDR3 regions were called using MiXCR with default settings. Repertoire diversity was assessed by Shannon entropy, and clonality was calculated as one minus the Shannon entropy divided by the ln of the count of productive unique sequences. Clonotypes present at frequencies of at least 0.5% were defined as dominant or high-frequency T-cell clones. TCRdb reprocessing: public reads trimmed at Q25 with fastp, clones called with MiXCR, in-frame beta chains kept. Every distinct CDR3 protein forms one entry, paired with its most common genes and DNA. The V and J calls follow TCRdb's processing rather than the paper's. Here the sample has fewer than 25,000 distinct CDR3 sequences; around 26% occur a single time. 4.4% of the sample rests with the top ten.

The CDR3 has 15 amino acids, counting the end cysteine and phenylalanine. Just CDR3 DNA is preserved here, 45 bases in frame from base 1. CDR1 SNHLY and CDR2 FYNNEI were looked up in the germline V gene. V is trimmed back by 4 bases and J by 6 bases, and the junction contains 8 bases that no gene match accounts for. Genomic DNA extracted from bulk tumor tissue served as TCR template, with roughly 610 ng gDNA amplified per sample. During surgery, multiple biopsies were taken from each primary tumor, with sampling sites spaced as far apart as possible within the tumor mass. Patients in the study cohort, which was described as untreated, were newly diagnosed NSCLC cases going through curative surgery. The donors were about 15 patients with newly diagnosed non-small cell lung cancer who were having surgery with curative intent. The resected tumor masses were reviewed by two independent pathologists. Sequencing was performed only on DNA and RNA samples of high quality.

This clonotype was found a few times. There is no known antigen for this receptor. A much larger clone differs from this one at a single base, so this may be a read error. The receptor comes from a man aged 40-49 years with non-small cell lung cancer. Sample: lung tumor tissue. The chain joins TRBV2 to TRBJ1-5; a stretch of 8 junction bases matches TRBD1. The nucleotide sequence reads as follows: TGTGCCAGCAGTGTAAGGACAGGGCGCGGTCAGCCCCAGCATTTT. The encoded protein is CASSVRTGRGQPQHF.